This T cell receptor (beta chain) was sequenced in a study of vaccination effects on CD4 cells after COVID-19. Looking at the study overall: Either the mRNA-1273 or the BNT162b2 vaccine was given to participants as two doses.

CDR3 length equals 12 residues. V shed 3 bases and J shed 1 base, with 1 base lying between them. The germline V gene has CDR1 DFQATT and CDR2 SNEGSKA (reference sequence). Clones were sequenced by immunoSEQ multiplex PCR, and TCRdb holds only the in-frame ones, with some missing. In the table there are more than 25,000 clones, around 70% of which are singletons. In regard to this clone: Its antigen is not known.

Sequencing followed a ViraFEST assay step that expanded antigen-specific CD4+ T cells with viral peptide pools. After less than 11 days in culture, the CD4+ T cells were isolated. With roughly 10 ug/ml peptides and around 9.6 IU/ml IL-2, a few million PBMC per well were cultured. Half-medium replacement with IL-2 medium occurred on days 3 and 7. General study points: Few convalescent patients and no early post-infection timepoints were included in the study.

The receptor was derived from a human donor who received a COVID-19 vaccine. Sample: CD4+ T cells from PBMCs cultured with HCoV-229E spike peptides, taken before COVID-19 vaccination. The genes are TRBV20-1 and TRBJ2-6, with D unresolved. The CDR3 loop is CSASSGANVLTF. The CDR3 nucleotides are TGCAGTGCTAGTTCTGGGGCCAACGTCCTGACTTTC.